This T cell receptor (beta chain) came from a study of a mutant IDH1 vaccine in newly diagnosed glioma. At the level of the study: The patients received vaccinations eight times, in weeks 1, 3, 5, 7, 11, 15, 19 and 23. Vaccines were begun 4-6 weeks after radiotherapy alone, or with temozolomide cycles. Radiotherapy, temozolomide, or both had been given previously, and both were given to most.

The CDR3 runs 14 residues. V lost 3 bases to trimming and J lost 2 bases, with 11 bases between them. CDR1 is KGHSH and CDR2 is LQKENI in the germline V gene. Concerning this clone: The antigen is not known.

Time point here: week 11, during vaccination. Alongside topical imiquimod, each dose of vaccine comprised 300 ug of mutant IDH1 20-mer peptide. Notes on the study in general: Patients mounted vaccine-induced immune responses in 93.3% of cases.

The repertoire was sequenced with immunoSEQ multiplex PCR; TCRdb's copy has only in-frame clones and lacks some. The table lists 45,000 to 60,000 clones, 91% of them singletons, with 2% to 2.5% in the top ten. The source of this sequence is a man in his fifties or sixties with glioma. The chain recombines TRBV18 with TRBJ2-7; D possibly uses TRBD1 or TRBD2 (5 bases each). Source: PBMCs, taken from a glioma patient whose treatment included an IDH1 peptide vaccine. CDR3 sequence reads: CASSPRDGPYEQYF. The CDR3 region has the DNA TGTGCCAGCTCACCCCGGGACGGCCCCTACGAGCAGTACTTC.